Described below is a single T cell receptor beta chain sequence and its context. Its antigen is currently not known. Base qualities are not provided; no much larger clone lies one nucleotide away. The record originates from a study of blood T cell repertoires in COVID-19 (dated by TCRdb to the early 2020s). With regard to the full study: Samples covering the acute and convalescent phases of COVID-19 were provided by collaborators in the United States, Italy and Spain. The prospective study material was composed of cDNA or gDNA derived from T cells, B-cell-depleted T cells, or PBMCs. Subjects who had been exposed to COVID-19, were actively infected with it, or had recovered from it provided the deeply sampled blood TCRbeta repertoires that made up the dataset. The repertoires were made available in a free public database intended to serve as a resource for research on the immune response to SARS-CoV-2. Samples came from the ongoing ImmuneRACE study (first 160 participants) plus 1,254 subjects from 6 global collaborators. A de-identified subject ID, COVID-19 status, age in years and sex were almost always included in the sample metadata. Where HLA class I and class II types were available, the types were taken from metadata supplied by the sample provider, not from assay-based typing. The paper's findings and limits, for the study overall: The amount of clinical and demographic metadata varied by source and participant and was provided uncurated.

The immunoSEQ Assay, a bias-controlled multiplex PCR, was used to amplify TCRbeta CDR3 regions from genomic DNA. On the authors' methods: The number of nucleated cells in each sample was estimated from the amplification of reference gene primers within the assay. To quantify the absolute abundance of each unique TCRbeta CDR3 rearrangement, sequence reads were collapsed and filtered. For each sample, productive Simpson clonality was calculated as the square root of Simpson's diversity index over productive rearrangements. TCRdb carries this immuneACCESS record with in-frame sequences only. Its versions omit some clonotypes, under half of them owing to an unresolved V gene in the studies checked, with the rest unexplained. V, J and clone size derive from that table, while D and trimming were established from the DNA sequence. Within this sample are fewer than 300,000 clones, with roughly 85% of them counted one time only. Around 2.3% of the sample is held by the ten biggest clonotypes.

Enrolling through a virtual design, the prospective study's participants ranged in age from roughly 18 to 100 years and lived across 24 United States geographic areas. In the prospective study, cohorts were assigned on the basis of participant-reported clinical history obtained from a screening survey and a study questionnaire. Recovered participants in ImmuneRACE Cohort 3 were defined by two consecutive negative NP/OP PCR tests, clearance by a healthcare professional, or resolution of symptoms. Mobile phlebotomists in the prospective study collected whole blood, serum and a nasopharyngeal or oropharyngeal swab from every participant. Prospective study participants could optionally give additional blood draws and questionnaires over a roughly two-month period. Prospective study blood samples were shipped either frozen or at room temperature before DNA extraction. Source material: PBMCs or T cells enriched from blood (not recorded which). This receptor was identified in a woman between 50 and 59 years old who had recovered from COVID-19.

At the DNA level, the sequence is TGTGCCAGCAGCTGGACAGGGGGTAACACAGATACGCAGTATTTT. It translates to CASSWTGGNTDTQYF. The chain couples TRBV5-4 to TRBJ2-3, with 10 junctional bases fitting TRBD1. For this chain, trimming is 3 bases at the V end and 2 bases at the J end, and the number of junction bases without a gene match is 3. The CDR3 covers 15 residues, taking in both the cysteine and the phenylalanine. The entry retains the CDR3 DNA only, 45 bases that are in frame from base 1. The germline V gene (reference sequence) supplies CDR1 SGHNT and CDR2 YYREEE.